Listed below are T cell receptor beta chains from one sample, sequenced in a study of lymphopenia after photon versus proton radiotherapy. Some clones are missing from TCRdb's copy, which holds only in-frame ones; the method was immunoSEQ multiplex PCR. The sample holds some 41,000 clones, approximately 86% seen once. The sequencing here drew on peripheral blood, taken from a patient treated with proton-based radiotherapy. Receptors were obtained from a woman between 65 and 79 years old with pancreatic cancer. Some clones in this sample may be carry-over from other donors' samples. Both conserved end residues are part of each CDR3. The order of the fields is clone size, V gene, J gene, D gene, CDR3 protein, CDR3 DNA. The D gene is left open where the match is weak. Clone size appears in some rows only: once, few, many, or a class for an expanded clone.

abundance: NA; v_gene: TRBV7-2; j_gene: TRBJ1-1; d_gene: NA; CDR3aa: CASSLVYGNTEAFF; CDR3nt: TGTGCCAGCAGCTTAGTCTACGGGAACACTGAAGCTTTCTTT
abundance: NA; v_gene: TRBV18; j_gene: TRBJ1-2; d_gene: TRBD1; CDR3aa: CASSPTTDRVYGYTF; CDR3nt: TGTGCCAGCTCACCAACCACGGACAGGGTCTATGGCTACACCTTC
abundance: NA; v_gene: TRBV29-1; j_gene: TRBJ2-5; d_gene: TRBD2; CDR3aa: CSVRGLAVREETQYF; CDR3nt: TGCAGCGTCAGGGGACTAGCGGTACGGGAAGAGACCCAGTACTTC
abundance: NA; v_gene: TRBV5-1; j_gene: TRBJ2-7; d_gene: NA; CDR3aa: CASSLGGITYEQYF; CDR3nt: TGCGCCAGCAGCTTGGGTGGGATTACCTACGAGCAGTACTTC
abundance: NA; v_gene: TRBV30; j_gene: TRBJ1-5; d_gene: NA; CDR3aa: CAWSRRSASNQPQHF; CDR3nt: TGTGCCTGGAGTCGTCGTAGCGCCAGCAATCAGCCCCAGCATTTT
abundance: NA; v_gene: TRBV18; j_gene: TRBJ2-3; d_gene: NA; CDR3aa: CASSPIRDSTDTQYF; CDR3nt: TGTGCCAGCTCACCTATACGGGATAGCACAGATACGCAGTATTTT
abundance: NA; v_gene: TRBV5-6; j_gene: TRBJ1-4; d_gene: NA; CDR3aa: CASSLDPGRAERKLFF; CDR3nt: TGTGCCAGCAGCTTGGATCCGGGTCGAGCGGAGAGAAAACTGTTTTTT
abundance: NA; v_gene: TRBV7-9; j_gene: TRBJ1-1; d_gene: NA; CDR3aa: CASSPRDRTNTEAFF; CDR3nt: TGTGCCAGCAGCCCCCGAGACAGGACGAACACTGAAGCTTTCTTT
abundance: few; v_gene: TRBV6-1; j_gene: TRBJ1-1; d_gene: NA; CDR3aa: CASSERRGRANTEAFF; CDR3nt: TGTGCCAGCAGTGAAAGGAGGGGCAGGGCGAACACTGAAGCTTTCTTT
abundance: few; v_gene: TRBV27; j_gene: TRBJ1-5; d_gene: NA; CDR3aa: CASRAGTVSNQPQHF; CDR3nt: TGTGCCAGCAGAGCCGGGACGGTTAGCAATCAGCCCCAGCATTTT
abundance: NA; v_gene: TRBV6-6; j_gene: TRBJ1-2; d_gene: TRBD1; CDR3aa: CASRGEGAGGYTF; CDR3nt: TGTGCCAGCCGTGGAGAGGGGGCGGGCGGCTACACCTTC
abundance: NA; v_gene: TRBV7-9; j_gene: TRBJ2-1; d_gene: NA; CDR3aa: CASSLGGGEQFF; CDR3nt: TGTGCCAGCAGCTTAGGGGGTGGTGAGCAGTTCTTC
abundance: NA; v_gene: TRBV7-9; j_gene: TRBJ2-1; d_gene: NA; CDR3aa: CASSLPNRDNEQFF; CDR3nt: TGTGCCAGCAGCTTACCTAACAGAGACAATGAGCAGTTCTTC
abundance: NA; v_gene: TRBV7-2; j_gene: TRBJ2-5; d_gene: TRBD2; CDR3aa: CASRPSGAQETQYF; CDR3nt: TGTGCCAGCAGACCTAGCGGGGCGCAAGAGACCCAGTACTTC
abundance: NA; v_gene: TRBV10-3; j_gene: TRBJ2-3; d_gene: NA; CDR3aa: CAISETPSSTDTQYF; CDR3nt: TGTGCCATCAGTGAGACTCCTAGTAGCACAGATACGCAGTATTTT
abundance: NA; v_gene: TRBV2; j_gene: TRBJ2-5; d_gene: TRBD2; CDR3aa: CASSAASGGETQYF; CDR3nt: TGTGCCAGCAGCGCCGCTTCGGGAGGGGAGACCCAGTACTTC
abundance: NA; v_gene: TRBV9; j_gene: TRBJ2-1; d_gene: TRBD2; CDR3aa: CASSPHGRGLAEFNEQFF; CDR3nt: TGTGCCAGCAGCCCCCATGGGAGGGGACTAGCGGAATTCAATGAGCAGTTCTTC
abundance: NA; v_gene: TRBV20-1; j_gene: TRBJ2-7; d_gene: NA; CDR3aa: CSANLNYEQYF; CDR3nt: TGCAGTGCTAACCTTAACTACGAGCAGTACTTC
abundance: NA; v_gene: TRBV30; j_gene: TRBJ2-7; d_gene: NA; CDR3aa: CAWSPGPTYEQYF; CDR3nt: TGTGCCTGGAGCCCTGGCCCTACCTACGAGCAGTACTTC
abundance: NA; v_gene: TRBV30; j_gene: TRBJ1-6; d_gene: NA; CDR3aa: CASKADLDNSPLHF; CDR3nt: TGTGCCTCCAAAGCAGATCTCGATAATTCACCCCTCCACTTT
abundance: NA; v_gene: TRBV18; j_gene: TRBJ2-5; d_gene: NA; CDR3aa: CASSPVAVERVRMETQYF; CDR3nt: TGTGCCAGCTCACCAGTCGCGGTGGAGAGAGTAAGGATGGAGACCCAGTACTTC
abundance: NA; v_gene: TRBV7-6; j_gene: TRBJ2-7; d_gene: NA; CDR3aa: CASSLVGEGYEQYF; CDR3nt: TGTGCCAGCAGCTTAGTGGGAGAAGGCTACGAGCAGTACTTC
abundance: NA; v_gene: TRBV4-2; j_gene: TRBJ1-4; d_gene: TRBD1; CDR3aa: CASSQVPSGQGGGNEKLFF; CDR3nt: TGTGCCAGCAGCCAAGTACCCTCCGGACAGGGAGGGGGGAATGAAAAACTGTTTTTT
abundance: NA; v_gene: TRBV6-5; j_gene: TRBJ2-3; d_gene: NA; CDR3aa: CAVRELEGVDTQYF; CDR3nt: TGTGCCGTCCGCGAATTAGAGGGAGTAGATACGCAGTATTTT
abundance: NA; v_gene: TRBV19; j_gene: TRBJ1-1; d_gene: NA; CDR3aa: CASSLSFRAMNTEAFF; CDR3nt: TGTGCCAGTAGTCTATCGTTTCGTGCTATGAACACTGAAGCTTTCTTT
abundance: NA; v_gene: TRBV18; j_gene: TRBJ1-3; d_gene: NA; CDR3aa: CASSLGGQSSGNTIYF; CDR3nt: TGTGCCAGCTCATTGGGAGGTCAGAGCTCTGGAAACACCATATATTTT
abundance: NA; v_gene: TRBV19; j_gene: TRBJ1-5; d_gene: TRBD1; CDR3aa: CASSLGQGEVQPQHF; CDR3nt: TGTGCCAGTAGTCTCGGACAGGGGGAAGTTCAGCCCCAGCATTTT
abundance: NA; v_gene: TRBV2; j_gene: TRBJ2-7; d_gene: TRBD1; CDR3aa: CASIGTGGIYEQYF; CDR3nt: TGTGCCAGCATAGGGACAGGGGGGATCTACGAGCAGTACTTC
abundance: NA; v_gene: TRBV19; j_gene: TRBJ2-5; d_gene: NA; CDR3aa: CASSMGPTGETQYF; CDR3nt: TGTGCCAGTAGTATGGGCCCGACGGGGGAGACCCAGTACTTC
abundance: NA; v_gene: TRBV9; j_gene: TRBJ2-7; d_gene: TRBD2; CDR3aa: CASSALAGVGEEQYF; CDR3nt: TGTGCCAGCAGCGCCCTAGCGGGAGTAGGGGAAGAGCAGTACTTC